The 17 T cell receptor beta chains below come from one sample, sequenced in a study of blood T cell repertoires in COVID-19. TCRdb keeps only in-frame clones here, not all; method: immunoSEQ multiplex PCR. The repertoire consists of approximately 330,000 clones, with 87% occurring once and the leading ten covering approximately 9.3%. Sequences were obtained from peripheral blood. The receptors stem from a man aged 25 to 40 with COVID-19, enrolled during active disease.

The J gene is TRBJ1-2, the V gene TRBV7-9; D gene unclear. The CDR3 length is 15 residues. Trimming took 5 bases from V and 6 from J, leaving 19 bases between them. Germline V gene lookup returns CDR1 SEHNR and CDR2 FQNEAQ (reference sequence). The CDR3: CASSTTDGESNGYTF. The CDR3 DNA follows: TGTGCCAGCAGCACGACGGACGGGGAGTCAAATGGCTACACCTTC.

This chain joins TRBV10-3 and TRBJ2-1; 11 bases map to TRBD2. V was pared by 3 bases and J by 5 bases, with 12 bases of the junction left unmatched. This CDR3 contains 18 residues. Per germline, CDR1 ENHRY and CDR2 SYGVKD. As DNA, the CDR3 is TGTGCCATCAGTGACCCAGCCTTACTAGCGGGGGTTAACAATGAGCAGTTCTTC. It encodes CAISDPALLAGVNNEQFF.

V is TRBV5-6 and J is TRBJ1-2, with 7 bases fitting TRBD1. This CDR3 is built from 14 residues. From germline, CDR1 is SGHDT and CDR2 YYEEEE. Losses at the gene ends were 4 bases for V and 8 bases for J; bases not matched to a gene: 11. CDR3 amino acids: CASSTSGGTRGYTF. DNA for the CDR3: TGTGCCAGCAGCACCTCAGGGGGAACGAGGGGCTACACCTTC. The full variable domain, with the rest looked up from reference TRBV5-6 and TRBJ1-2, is DAGVTQSPTHLIKTRGQQVTLRCSPKSGHDTVSWYQQALGQGPQFIFQYYEEEERQRGNFPDRFSGHQFPNYSSELNVNALLLGDSALYLCASSTSGGTRGYTFGSGTRLTVV.

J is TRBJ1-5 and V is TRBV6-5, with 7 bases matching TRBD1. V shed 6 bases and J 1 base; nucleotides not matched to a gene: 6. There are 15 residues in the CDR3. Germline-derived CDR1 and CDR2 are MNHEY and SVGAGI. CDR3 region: CASRSGTASNQPQHF. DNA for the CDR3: TGTGCCAGCAGATCCGGGACAGCGAGCAATCAGCCCCAGCATTTT.

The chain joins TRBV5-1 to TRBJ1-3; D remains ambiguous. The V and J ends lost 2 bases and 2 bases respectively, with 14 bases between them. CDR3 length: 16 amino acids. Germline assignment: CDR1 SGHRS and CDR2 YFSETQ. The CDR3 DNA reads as TGCGCCAGCAGCTTAGAACCGGGAACAACTGGAAACACCATATATTTT. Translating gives CASSLEPGTTGNTIYF.

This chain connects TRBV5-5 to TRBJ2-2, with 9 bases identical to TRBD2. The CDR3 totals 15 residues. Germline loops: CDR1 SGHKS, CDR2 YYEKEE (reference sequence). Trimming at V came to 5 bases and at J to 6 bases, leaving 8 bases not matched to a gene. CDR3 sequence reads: CASSSLAGAAGELFF. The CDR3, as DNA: TGTGCCAGCAGTTCCTTAGCGGGAGCGGCCGGGGAGCTGTTTTTT.

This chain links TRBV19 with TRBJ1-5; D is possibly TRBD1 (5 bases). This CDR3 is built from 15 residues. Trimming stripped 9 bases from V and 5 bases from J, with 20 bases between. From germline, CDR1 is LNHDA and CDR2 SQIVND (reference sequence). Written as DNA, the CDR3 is TGTGCCAGCCCCACCCGGGGGGACGGGGATCAGCCCCAGCATTTT. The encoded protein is CASPTRGDGDQPQHF.

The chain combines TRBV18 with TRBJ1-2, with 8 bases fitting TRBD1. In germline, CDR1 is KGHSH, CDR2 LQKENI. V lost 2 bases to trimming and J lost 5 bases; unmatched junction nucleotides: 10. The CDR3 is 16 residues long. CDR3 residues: CASSPISGQGLYGYTF. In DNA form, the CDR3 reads TGTGCCAGCTCACCAATATCCGGACAGGGCCTTTATGGCTACACCTTC. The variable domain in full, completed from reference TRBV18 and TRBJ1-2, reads NAGVMQNPRHLVRRRGQEARLRCSPMKGHSHVYWYRQLPEEGLKFMVYLQKENIIDESGMPKERFSAEFPKEGPSILRIQQVVRGDSAAYFCASSPISGQGLYGYTFGSGTRLTVV.

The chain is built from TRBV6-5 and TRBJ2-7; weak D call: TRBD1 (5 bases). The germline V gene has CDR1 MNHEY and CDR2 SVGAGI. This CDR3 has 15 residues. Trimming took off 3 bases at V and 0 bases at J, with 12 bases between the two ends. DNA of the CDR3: TGTGCCAGCAGTTATTCAACAGGATTCTCCTACGAGCAGTACTTC. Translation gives CASSYSTGFSYEQYF.

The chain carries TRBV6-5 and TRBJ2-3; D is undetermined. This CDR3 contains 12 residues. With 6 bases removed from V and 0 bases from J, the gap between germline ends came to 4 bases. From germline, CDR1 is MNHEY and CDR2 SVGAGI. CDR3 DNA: TGTGCCAGCAGGGCTAGCACAGATACGCAGTATTTT. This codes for CASRASTDTQYF.

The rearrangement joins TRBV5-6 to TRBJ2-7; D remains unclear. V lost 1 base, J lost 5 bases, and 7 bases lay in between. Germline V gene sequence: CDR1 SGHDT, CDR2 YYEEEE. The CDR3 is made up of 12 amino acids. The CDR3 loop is CASSLFSNEQYF. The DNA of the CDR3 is TGTGCCAGCAGCTTGTTTAGTAACGAGCAGTACTTC.

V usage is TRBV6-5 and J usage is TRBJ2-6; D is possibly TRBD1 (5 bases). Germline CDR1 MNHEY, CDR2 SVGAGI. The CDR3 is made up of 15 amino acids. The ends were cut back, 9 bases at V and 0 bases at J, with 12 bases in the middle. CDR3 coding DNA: TGTGCCAGTAAGACAGTTAGCTCTGGGGCCAACGTCCTGACTTTC. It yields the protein CASKTVSSGANVLTF.

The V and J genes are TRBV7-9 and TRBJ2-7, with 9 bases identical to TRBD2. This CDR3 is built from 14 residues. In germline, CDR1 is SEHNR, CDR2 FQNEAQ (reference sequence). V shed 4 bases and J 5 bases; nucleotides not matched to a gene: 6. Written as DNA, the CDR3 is TGTGCCAGCAGCTACGCGGGAGGGAAGGACGAGCAGTACTTC. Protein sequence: CASSYAGGKDEQYF.

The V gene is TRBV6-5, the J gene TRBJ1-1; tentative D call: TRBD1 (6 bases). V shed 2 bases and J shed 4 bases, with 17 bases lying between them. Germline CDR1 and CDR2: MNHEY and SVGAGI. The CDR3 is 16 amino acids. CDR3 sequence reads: CASSYPTTGSSTEAFF. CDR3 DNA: TGTGCCAGCAGTTACCCCACTACAGGGAGCAGCACTGAAGCTTTCTTT.

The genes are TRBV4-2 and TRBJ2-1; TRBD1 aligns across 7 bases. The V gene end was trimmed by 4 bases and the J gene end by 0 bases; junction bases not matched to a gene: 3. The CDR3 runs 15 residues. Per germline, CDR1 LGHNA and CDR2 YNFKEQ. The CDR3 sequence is CASSLDRTSYNEQFF. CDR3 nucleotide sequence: TGTGCCAGCAGCCTGGACAGGACCTCCTACAATGAGCAGTTCTTC.

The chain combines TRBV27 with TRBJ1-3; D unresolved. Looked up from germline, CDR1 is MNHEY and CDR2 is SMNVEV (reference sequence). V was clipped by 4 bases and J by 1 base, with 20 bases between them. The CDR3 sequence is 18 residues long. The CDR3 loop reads CASSSSRAGEWSGNTIYF. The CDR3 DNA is TGTGCCAGCAGTTCATCACGGGCTGGGGAGTGGTCTGGAAACACCATATATTTT.

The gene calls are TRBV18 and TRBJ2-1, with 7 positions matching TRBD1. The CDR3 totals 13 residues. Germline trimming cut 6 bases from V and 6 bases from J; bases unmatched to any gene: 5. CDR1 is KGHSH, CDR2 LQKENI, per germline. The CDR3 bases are TGTGCCAGCTCCAAGGACAGGCTCAATGAGCAGTTCTTC. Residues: CASSKDRLNEQFF.